This T cell receptor beta chain was sequenced in a study of T cells in women clearing cervical HPV infection. Comment on this clone: The antigen is undetermined.

Study outcomes and limitations: Richness differences could reflect unmeasured T-cell content per sample.

This table comes from immunoSEQ multiplex PCR, and its TCRdb copy is limited to in-frame clones, with some not included. Recorded for this sample: some 41,000 clones. The source is a woman aged 18 to 75 with a cervical HPV16 infection that either progressed to CIN3+ or cleared (not recorded which). Source material: blood buffy coat.

The CDR3 DNA, read in part, is TGTGCCAGCAGTGTGAGGGGGCAGAACACAGATACG. This gives the protein CASSVRGQNTDT. The entire CDR3 protein reads CASSVRGQNTDTQYF. The chain links TRBV2 to TRBJ2-3; 7 bases align to TRBD1. The read is 3 residues too short to cover the CDR3 end, so that end is filled in from the germline J gene. This CDR3 is 15 amino acids long. Germline V lookup: CDR1 SNHLY, CDR2 FYNNEI. Trimming cost V 4 bases and J 2 bases; bases outside gene matches: 6.